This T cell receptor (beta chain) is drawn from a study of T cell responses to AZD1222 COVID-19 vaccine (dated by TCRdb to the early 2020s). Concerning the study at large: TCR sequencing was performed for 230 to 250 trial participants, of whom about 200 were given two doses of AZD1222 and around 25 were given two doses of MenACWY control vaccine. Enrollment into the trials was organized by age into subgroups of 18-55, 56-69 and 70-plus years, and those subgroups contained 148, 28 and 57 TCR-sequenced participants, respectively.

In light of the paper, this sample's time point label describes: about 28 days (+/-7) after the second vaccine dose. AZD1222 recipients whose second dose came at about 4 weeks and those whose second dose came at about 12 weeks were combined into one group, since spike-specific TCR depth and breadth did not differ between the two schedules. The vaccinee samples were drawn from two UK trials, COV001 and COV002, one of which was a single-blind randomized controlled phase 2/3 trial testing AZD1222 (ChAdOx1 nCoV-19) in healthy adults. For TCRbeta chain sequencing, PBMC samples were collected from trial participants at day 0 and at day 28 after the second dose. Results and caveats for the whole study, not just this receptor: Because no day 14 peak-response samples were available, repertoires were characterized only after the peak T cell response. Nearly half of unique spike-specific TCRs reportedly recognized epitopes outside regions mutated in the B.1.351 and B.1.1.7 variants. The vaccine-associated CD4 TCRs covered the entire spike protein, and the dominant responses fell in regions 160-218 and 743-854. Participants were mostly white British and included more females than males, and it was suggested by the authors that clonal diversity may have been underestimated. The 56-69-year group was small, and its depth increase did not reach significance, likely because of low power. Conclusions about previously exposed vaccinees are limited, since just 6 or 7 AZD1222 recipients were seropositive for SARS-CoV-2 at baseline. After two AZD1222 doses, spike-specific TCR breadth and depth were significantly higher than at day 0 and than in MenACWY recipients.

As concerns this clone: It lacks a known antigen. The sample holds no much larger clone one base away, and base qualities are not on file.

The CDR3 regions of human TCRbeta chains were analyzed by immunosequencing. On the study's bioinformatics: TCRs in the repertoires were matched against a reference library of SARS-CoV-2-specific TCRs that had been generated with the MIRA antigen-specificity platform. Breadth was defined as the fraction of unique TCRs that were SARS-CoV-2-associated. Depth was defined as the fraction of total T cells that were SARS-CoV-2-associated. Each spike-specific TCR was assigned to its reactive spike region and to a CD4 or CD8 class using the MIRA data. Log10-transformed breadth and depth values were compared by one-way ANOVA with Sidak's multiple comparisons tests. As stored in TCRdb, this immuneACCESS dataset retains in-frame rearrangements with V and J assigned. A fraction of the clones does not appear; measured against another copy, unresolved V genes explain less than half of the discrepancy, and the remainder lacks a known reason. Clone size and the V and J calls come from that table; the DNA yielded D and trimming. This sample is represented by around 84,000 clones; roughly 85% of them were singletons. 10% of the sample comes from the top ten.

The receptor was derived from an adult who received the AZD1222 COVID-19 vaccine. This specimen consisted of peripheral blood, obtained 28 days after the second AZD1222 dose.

The CDR3 protein sequence reads: CATSDAGVRYGYTF. The DNA sequence is given as TGTGCCACCAGTGATGCAGGGGTGCGCTATGGCTACACCTTC. The chain is encoded by TRBV24-1 joined to TRBJ1-2; the D gene is possibly TRBD1, with 6 bases matching. CDR1 KGHDR and CDR2 SFDVKD were looked up in the germline V gene. V lost 3 bases and J lost 4 bases; the stretch between them is 11 bases long. The CDR3 has 14 amino acids, counting the end cysteine and phenylalanine. The DNA shown is the 42-base CDR3, in frame from base 1.